This is a list of T cell receptor beta chains from one sample in a study of blood T cell repertoires in COVID-19. Data came from immunoSEQ multiplex PCR; TCRdb stores just in-frame clones and leaves some out. The sample includes some 50,000 clones, 70% to 90% of them seen just once. Sequencing was carried out using peripheral blood. These receptors originate from a human donor in a cohort sampled during active COVID-19. CDR3s include the opening cysteine and the closing phenylalanine or tryptophan. A D gene is named only where the DNA matches it firmly. Only some rows state a clone size, as once, few, many or a class for expanded clones.

TRBV21-1,-,TRBJ2-3,-,16,TGTGCCAGCAGCAAAGTAAAGGATGACAAAGCAGATACGCAGTATTTT,CASSKVKDDKADTQYF
TRBV24-1,-,TRBJ2-3,TRBD1,15,TGTGCCACCAGTGCTACAGGGGGCAACACAGATACGCAGTATTTT,CATSATGGNTDTQYF
TRBV6-5,-,TRBJ1-2,-,13,TGTGCCAGCAGCGTGGTCCGCGGCGATGGCTACACCTTC,CASSVVRGDGYTF
TRBV4-2,-,TRBJ2-7,TRBD2,17,TGTGCCAGCAGCCAAGCACTCAGCGGGGGGAATTCCTACGAGCAGTACTTC,CASSQALSGGNSYEQYF
TRBV7-9,once,TRBJ2-1,-,14,TGTGCCAGCAGCTTAGCGGGGCTGGCTCAGGAGGGGTTCTTC,CASSLAGLAQEGFF
TRBV23-1,-,TRBJ2-1,TRBD2,19,TGCGCCAGCAGTCTGCGACTAGCGGGAGGGCCGCCTGACTACAATGAGCAGTTCTTC,CASSLRLAGGPPDYNEQFF
TRBV7-8,-,TRBJ1-1,-,12,TGTGCCAGCACTCTACTTGGGCAGAAAGCTTTCTTT,CASTLLGQKAFF
TRBV9,-,TRBJ2-1,TRBD2,16,TGTGCCAGCAGCGTCACTAGCGGGGGGGCCGCGAATGAGCAGTTCTTC,CASSVTSGGAANEQFF
TRBV5-1,-,TRBJ1-2,-,14,TGCGCCAGCAGCTTGGATGTGGGGCGGCCTGGCTACACCTTC,CASSLDVGRPGYTF
TRBV6-5,-,TRBJ1-2,-,11,TGTGCCAGCAGTCATACATTGGGCTACACCTTC,CASSHTLGYTF
TRBV10-1,-,TRBJ2-7,TRBD1,13,TGCGCCAGCAGCAATGGACAGGCCTACGAGCAGTACTTC,CASSNGQAYEQYF
TRBV9,-,TRBJ2-1,-,16,TGTGCCAGCAGCGTCGCGAGGGGGCTAGCGGGCAATGAGCAGTTCTTC,CASSVARGLAGNEQFF
TRBV5-1,-,TRBJ2-2,TRBD1,16,TGCGCCAGCAGCGTGAACAGGGGAACGAACACCGGGGAGCTGTTTTTT,CASSVNRGTNTGELFF
TRBV3-1/TRBV3-2,once,TRBJ2-5,-,15,TGTGCCAGCAGCCATACCCTAGAGGGTGGGGAGACCCAGTACTTC,CASSHTLEGGETQYF
TRBV19,-,TRBJ2-7,-,14,TGTGCCAGTAGTATAGGTCGGAGGGCCCACGAGCAGTACTTC,CASSIGRRAHEQYF
TRBV3-1/TRBV3-2,-,TRBJ1-2,-,12,TGTGCCAGCAGCCAAACCGGCTATGGCTACACCTTC,CASSQTGYGYTF
TRBV6-5,-,TRBJ2-1,-,14,TGTGCCAGCAGACCTACAGAAGTCTACAATGAGCAGTTCTTC,CASRPTEVYNEQFF
TRBV6-6,once,TRBJ2-5,-,15,TGTGCCAGCAGTTACCGCGGACAGACCCAAGAGACCCAGTACTTC,CASSYRGQTQETQYF
TRBV5-6,-,TRBJ1-5,-,14,TGTGCCAGCAGCCTCAGGAGACTAAATCAGCCCCAGCATTTT,CASSLRRLNQPQHF
TRBV5-1,-,TRBJ2-5,TRBD2,16,TGCGCCAGCAGCTTGGTTAATAGCGGGGAGATAGGGACCCAGTACTTC,CASSLVNSGEIGTQYF
TRBV11-2,-,TRBJ2-7,-,14,TGTGCCAGCAGTGAAGCGGTATACTCCTACGAGCAGTACTTC,CASSEAVYSYEQYF
TRBV5-5,-,TRBJ2-5,TRBD1,15,TGTGCCAGCAGCACCGATGGACAGGCAGTTGAGACCCAGTACTTC,CASSTDGQAVETQYF
TRBV20-1,-,TRBJ1-1,-,10,TGCAGTGCTAGGGGCAATGAAGCTTTCTTT,CSARGNEAFF
TRBV6-2/TRBV6-3,-,TRBJ2-7,TRBD2,13,TGTGCCAGCAGCTTAGCGGGAGCCTACGAGCAGTACTTC,CASSLAGAYEQYF
TRBV6-5,once,TRBJ1-1,TRBD1,14,TGTGCCAGCAGACAGGGACAGGGGATGGCGTCAGCTTTCTTT,CASRQGQGMASAFF
TRBV5-1,-,TRBJ2-3,-,15,TGCGCCAGCAGCTTCGTTGCGGGTAGCACAGATACGCAGTATTTT,CASSFVAGSTDTQYF
TRBV7-8,-,TRBJ1-2,TRBD1,14,TGTGCCAGCCGTAACCGGGACAGGGGTCATGGCTACACCTTC,CASRNRDRGHGYTF
TRBV5-4,-,TRBJ1-6,TRBD1,17,TGTGCCAGCAGCGGAGGGGGCCCTTCCTCCTATAATTCACCCCTCCACTTT,CASSGGGPSSYNSPLHF
TRBV6-5,-,TRBJ2-7,TRBD1,14,TGTGCCAGCAGTCGGACAGGCGACTCCTACGAGCAGTACTTC,CASSRTGDSYEQYF
TRBV3-1/TRBV3-2,-,TRBJ2-7,TRBD2,15,TGTGCCAGCAGCCGCCGCGGTAGCGGGAGTCACGAGCAGTACTTC,CASSRRGSGSHEQYF
TRBV9,once,TRBJ2-1,TRBD2,17,TGTGCCAGCAGCGTAGATGGGCTAGCGGGAGGGTGGAATGAGCAGTTCTTC,CASSVDGLAGGWNEQFF
TRBV29-1,-,TRBJ1-2,TRBD1,17,TGCAGCGTTGTCAAGAGTTTTGGGACAGGGGCGCCGTATGGCTACACCTTC,CSVVKSFGTGAPYGYTF
TRBV14,-,TRBJ2-7,TRBD2,17,TGTGCCAGCAGCCAAGGATACAGCGGGAGGCCCTCCTACGAGCAGTACTTC,CASSQGYSGRPSYEQYF
TRBV2,-,TRBJ2-1,TRBD1,11,TGTGCCAGCAACTTGAGGGACAGCCAGTTCTTC,CASNLRDSQFF
TRBV6-5,-,TRBJ1-4,-,14,TGTGCCAGCAGGGACAGTGCAACTAATGAAAAACTGTTTTTT,CASRDSATNEKLFF
TRBV6-1,once,TRBJ2-1,TRBD2,16,TGTGCCAGCAGTGAAGCGCTTAGGGGACTAGCGGGGAAGCAGTTCTTC,CASSEALRGLAGKQFF
TRBV7-2,few,TRBJ2-7,TRBD2,15,TGTGCCAGCAGCTGGACTAGCGGGAGTTTCTACGAGCAGTACTTC,CASSWTSGSFYEQYF
TRBV3-1/TRBV3-2,-,TRBJ2-2,-,13,TGTGCCAGCAGCCAAGAGGGCGCCGGGGAGCTGTTTTTT,CASSQEGAGELFF
TRBV6-1,once,TRBJ2-5,-,14,TGTGCCAGCAGTGAAGGATCAGGGCCCTCCACCCAGTACTTC,CASSEGSGPSTQYF
TRBV29-1,-,TRBJ1-2,-,12,TGCAGCGTTGAGGACAGTAACTATGGCTACACCTTC,CSVEDSNYGYTF
TRBV19,-,TRBJ2-3,TRBD2,18,TGTGCCAGTAGTATGGGAAGTCTAGCGGGAGGGCCGGGGAATACGCAGTATTTT,CASSMGSLAGGPGNTQYF